These T cell receptor beta chains were read from a single sample in a study of blood T cell repertoires in COVID-19. The repertoire was sequenced with immunoSEQ multiplex PCR; TCRdb's copy has only in-frame clones and lacks some. The table lists about 160,000 clones, roughly 81% of them singletons. Sequences were obtained from peripheral blood. The receptors stem from a woman aged 45-59 years with COVID-19, enrolled during active disease. Each CDR3 is given with its conserved first and last residue.

cdr3_aa,j_call,v_call,cdr3_length
CASSLALVASGNTIYF,TRBJ1-3,TRBV11-3,16
CASSQETSGGPRATQYF,TRBJ2-5,TRBV4-1,17
CASSSPGQGAEAFF,TRBJ1-1,TRBV7-9,14
CASEPGLDYEQYF,TRBJ2-7,TRBV5-5,13
CASSLPSYKGYTF,TRBJ1-2,TRBV7-2,13
CASTTGTGGSGELFF,TRBJ2-2,TRBV3-1/TRBV3-2,15
CASRAMVSGELFF,TRBJ2-2,TRBV19,13
CASSLLTGTRQYF,TRBJ2-7,TRBV28,13
CASSSPSGTSGFSTDTQYF,TRBJ2-3,TRBV19,19
CASSLEAGGIYEQYF,TRBJ2-7,TRBV11-2,15
CATSGPGGGWTDTQYF,TRBJ2-3,TRBV24-1,16
CARLTGGLNEQFF,TRBJ2-1,TRBV18,13
CASSQWYTPGPDGYTF,TRBJ1-2,TRBV3-1/TRBV3-2,16
CASSRRLANYGYTF,TRBJ1-2,TRBV28,14
CAWSVGQGKTEAFF,TRBJ1-1,TRBV30,14
CASSVGQGGSNQPQHF,TRBJ1-5,TRBV7-2,16
CASSFTNTGELFF,TRBJ2-2,TRBV7-2,13